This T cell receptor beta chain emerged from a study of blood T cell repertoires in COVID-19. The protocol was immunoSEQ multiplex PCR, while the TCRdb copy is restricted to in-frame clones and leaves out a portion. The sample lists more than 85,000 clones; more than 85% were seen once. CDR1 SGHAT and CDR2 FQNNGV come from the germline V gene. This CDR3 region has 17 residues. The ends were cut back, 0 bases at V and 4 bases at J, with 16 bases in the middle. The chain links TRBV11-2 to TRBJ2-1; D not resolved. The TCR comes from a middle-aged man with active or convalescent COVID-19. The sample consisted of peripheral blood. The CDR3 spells CASSLESSAPTYNEQFF. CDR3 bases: TGTGCCAGCAGCTTAGAAAGTTCAGCCCCGACATACAATGAGCAGTTCTTC. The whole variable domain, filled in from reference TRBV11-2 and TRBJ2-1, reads EAGVAQSPRYKIIEKRQSVAFWCNPISGHATLYWYQQILGQGPKLLIQFQNNGVVDDSQLPKDRFSAERLKGVDSTLKIQPAKLEDSAVYLCASSLESSAPTYNEQFFGPGTRLTVL.